This T cell receptor beta chain was recovered during a study of blood T cell repertoires in COVID-19. About the study: COVID-19 samples, acute and convalescent, were from the United States, Italy and Spain.

Produced via immunoSEQ multiplex PCR; TCRdb's table is partial and in-frame only. The sample has 490,000 or so clones, 88% seen once. Participant ages covered roughly 18 to 89 years across 25 or so US areas. CDR3 length: 13 residues. V lost 4 bases to trimming and J lost 0 bases, with 7 bases between them. CDR1 and CDR2 from the germline V gene are SEHNR and FQNEAQ (reference sequence). The sequencing sample was made of PBMCs or T cells enriched from blood (not recorded which). The sequence came from a middle-aged woman who had recovered from COVID-19. The rearrangement links TRBV7-9 to TRBJ2-7; D not certain. CDR3 sequence reads: CASSSVVSYEQYF. CDR3 bases: TGTGCCAGCAGCTCCGTCGTCTCCTACGAGCAGTACTTC.